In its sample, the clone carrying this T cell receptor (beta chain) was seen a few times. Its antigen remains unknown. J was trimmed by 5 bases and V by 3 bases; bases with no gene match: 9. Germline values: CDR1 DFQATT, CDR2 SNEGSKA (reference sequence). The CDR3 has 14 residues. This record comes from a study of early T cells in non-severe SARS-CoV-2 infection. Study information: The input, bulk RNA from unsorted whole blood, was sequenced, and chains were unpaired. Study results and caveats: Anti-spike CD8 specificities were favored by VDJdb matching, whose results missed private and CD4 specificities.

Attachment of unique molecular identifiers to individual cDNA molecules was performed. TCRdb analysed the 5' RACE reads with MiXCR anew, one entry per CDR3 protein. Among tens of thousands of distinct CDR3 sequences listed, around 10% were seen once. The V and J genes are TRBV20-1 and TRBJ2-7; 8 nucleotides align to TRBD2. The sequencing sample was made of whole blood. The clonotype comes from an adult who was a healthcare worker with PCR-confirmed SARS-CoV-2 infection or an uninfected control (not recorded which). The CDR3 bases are TGCAGTGCTAGGCCGGGACTAGTCTCTAACGAGCAGTACTTC. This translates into CSARPGLVSNEQYF.